This TCR beta chain was retrieved from a study of cytomegalovirus exposure and HLA in healthy donors. Study-level background: An early release of data contained about 85 million unique TCRs, which came from HLA-typed donors. General observations from the study: Overall, around 160 TCR beta chains were annotated as cytomegalovirus-associated.

Amplification used 60 Vbeta primers and 13 Jbeta primers. Using immunoSEQ multiplex PCR, the repertoire was profiled, and TCRdb retains in-frame clones only, with some absent. The table records more than 90,000 clones, around 76% of them present only once. For this clone: Its specificity is not known.

There are 13 residues in the CDR3. Germline values: CDR1 SGHRS, CDR2 YFSETQ. V was pared by 1 base and J by 5 bases, with 9 bases between. The source is a human donor in good health. The chain links TRBV5-1 to TRBJ1-1; D unresolved. The sample was PBMCs. The CDR3, as DNA: TGCGCCAGCAGCTTGCCAGGTGGGACTGAAGCTTTCTTT. Translated: CASSLPGGTEAFF.